The subject of this entry is one TCR beta chain. Its antigen is not known. This sample is part of a study of relationships among human T cell subsets. Memory T cells were selected with anti-CD45RO beads from the CD45RA-negative fraction. Magnetic beads coated with subset-specific antibodies isolated the T cell subsets. There are 13 residues in the CDR3. Germline V gene sequence: CDR1 SGHDN, CDR2 FVKESK. V was clipped by 4 bases and J by 8 bases, with 9 bases between them. From mRNA, alpha and beta CDR3 regions were amplified using semiquantitative ARM-PCR. In ARM-PCR, communal superprimers followed tagged nested gene-specific primers for exponential amplification. MiXCR, run by TCRdb on the multiplex PCR reads, gives a single entry per CDR3 protein. The table shows thousands of distinct CDR3 sequences, with about 55% occurring only once. General study points: Some CD4+CD8+ double-positive cells may remain after bead sorting. Substantial CDR3 sharing among Th1, Th2 and regulatory cells suggested stochastic fate choice. Over 55% of CD8+ cytotoxic sequences came from clones with over 100 reads.

The source of this sequence is a middle-aged man in good health. The rearrangement uses TRBV14 and TRBJ1-6, with D unclear. Sample: memory T cells sorted from blood. The chain's CDR3 is CASSPGFDSPLHF. Here the CDR3 DNA reads TGTGCCAGCAGCCCAGGATTCGATTCACCCCTCCACTTT.